The source of this TCR beta chain is a study of shared clonotypes between healthy human individuals. Between the trimmed V and J ends, which lost 5 bases and 3 bases, there was a span of 16 bases. Germline CDR1 reads MDHEN; CDR2 reads SYDVKM. This CDR3 is built from 15 residues. Only CD45RO-negative cells positively selected for CCR7 counted as naive CD8 cells, so terminally differentiated effector memory CD45RA+ cells were excluded. Caucasian adults residing in Nashville, Tennessee made up all the donors. Assay used: immunoSEQ multiplex PCR; TCRdb lists only in-frame clones, some missing. The data contain around 2.1 million clones, about 92% of them singletons.

The chain employs TRBV28 and TRBJ1-2; D is undetermined. The sequence was obtained from a young man in good health. Some clones in this sample may be carry-over from other donors' samples. The sequencing sample was made of naive CD8+ T cells from PBMCs. The CDR3 DNA is TGTGCCAGCAGTCCCTCAAGGGAGCCCCACTATGGCTACACCTTC. This sequence encodes CASSPSREPHYGYTF.